This TCR beta chain was profiled in a study of cytomegalovirus exposure and HLA in healthy donors. Amplification used 60 Vbeta primers and 13 Jbeta primers. Repertoires were generated with immunoSEQ multiplex PCR, while TCRdb's copy carries only in-frame clones and drops some. The sample has roughly 130,000 clones; 65% to 75% are singletons. Note on this clone: Its antigen is not known.

Study-wide results and limits: Cytomegalovirus status, reportedly, was diagnosed with high specificity and sensitivity by the classifier. V- and J-gene trimming of TCR beta was linked (in a later analysis) to a missense DCLRE1C variant. Earlier analysis looked at TCR beta V segments, and most were productive about 87% or about 30% of the time.

This CDR3 is 15 amino acids long. The germline CDR1 and CDR2 sequences are MNHNY and SVGAGI (reference sequence). The ends lost 6 bases at V and 3 bases at J; junction bases unmatched: 9. The chain couples TRBV6-6 to TRBJ1-2; TRBD1 matches at 8 bases. Sequencing was carried out using PBMCs. The TCR was taken from a woman aged 45-59 years in good health and CMV-seropositive. The CDR3 DNA reads as TGTGCCAGCAGGATGACAGGGGATTTGGACTATGGCTACACCTTC. Protein: CASRMTGDLDYGYTF.